These 23 T cell receptor beta chains originate from one sample sequenced in a study of cytomegalovirus exposure and HLA in healthy donors. PCR employed 60 Vbeta and 13 Jbeta primers. Assay used: immunoSEQ multiplex PCR; TCRdb lists only in-frame clones, some missing. The sample lists 150,000 to 170,000 clones, nearly 80% seen once, with 9.5% to 15% in the top ten. The sample was PBMCs. These receptor sequences come from a man aged 30-40 years in good health and CMV-seropositive.

The chain has TRBV5-1 and TRBJ2-2, with 7 bases matching TRBD1. There are 14 residues in the CDR3. Germline loops: CDR1 SGHRS, CDR2 YFSETQ. V was clipped by 4 bases and J by 4 bases; unmatched bases: 4. In DNA, the CDR3 is TGCGCCAGCAGCCCTAGACAGGGCACCGGGGAGCTGTTTTTT. Protein sequence: CASSPRQGTGELFF.

Only one count was recorded for this clone. The gene calls are TRBV7-3 and TRBJ2-1; 7 positions match TRBD2. The CDR3 spans 16 residues. Trimming cost V 2 bases and J 9 bases; bases outside gene matches: 13. The germline gives CDR1 SGHTA, CDR2 FQGTGA. The chain's CDR3 is CASSLYGGRANGEQFF. The CDR3 region has the DNA TGTGCCAGCAGCTTATATGGAGGGAGGGCCAATGGTGAGCAGTTCTTC.

With respect to this clone: Relative to the germline gene, one junction end is altered; a read error may explain this. The V and J genes are TRBV5-1 and TRBJ2-3; D may be TRBD2 (6 bases). Looked up from germline, CDR1 is SGHRS and CDR2 is YFSETQ. CDR3 length: 15 amino acids. The CDR3 sequence is CAGSPSGLYTDTQYF. The CDR3 nucleotides read TGCGCCGGCAGCCCCTCGGGACTCTACACAGATACGCAGTATTTT.

This clone was found a few times. This chain connects TRBV6-1 to TRBJ2-3; 7 nucleotides align to TRBD2. J lost 0 bases, V lost 4 bases, and 4 bases had no gene match. The CDR3 has 15 amino acids. Germline-derived CDR1 and CDR2 are MNHNS and SASEGT. CDR3 in amino acids: CASSATSASTDTQYF. The CDR3 DNA reads as TGTGCCAGCAGTGCAACTAGCGCTAGCACAGATACGCAGTATTTT.

The gene calls are TRBV7-9 and TRBJ2-3; possibly TRBD2 for D (7 bases). In germline, CDR1 is SEHNR, CDR2 FQNEAQ (reference sequence). V lost 4 bases and J 5 bases, leaving 13 bases between the germline ends. The CDR3 runs 14 residues. CDR3 sequence reads: CASSSEGGGDTQYF. The CDR3 DNA sequence: TGTGCCAGCAGCTCCGAAGGGGGGGGAGATACGCAGTATTTT.

The V and J genes are TRBV5-1 and TRBJ2-3; D is possibly TRBD2 (6 bases). Trimming cost V 1 base and J 0 bases, with 12 bases left between them. This CDR3 has 16 residues. CDR1 SGHRS and CDR2 YFSETQ come from the germline V gene. CDR3: CASSLLADTSTDTQYF. The CDR3 DNA is TGCGCCAGCAGCTTGTTAGCGGACACTAGCACAGATACGCAGTATTTT.

The chain employs TRBV7-2 and TRBJ1-2; D not certain. This CDR3 region has 13 residues. The germline V gene has CDR1 SGHTA and CDR2 FQGNSA. The ends were cut back, 5 bases at V and 4 bases at J, with 11 bases in the middle. In DNA, the CDR3 is TGTGCCAGCAGCCCACCGAACAGCTATGGCTACACCTTC. This encodes CASSPPNSYGYTF.

The V call is TRBV19, the J call TRBJ1-5, with 7 bases that match TRBD1. CDR1 is LNHDA, CDR2 SQIVND, per germline (reference sequence). The CDR3 contains 14 residues. J gave up 6 bases and V 7 bases, and 9 bases lay outside the gene matches. The CDR3 DNA reads as TGTGCCAGTACCTTCACAGGGGCTGGTCAGCCCCAGCATTTT. As protein: CASTFTGAGQPQHF.

The chain employs TRBV18 and TRBJ2-5; TRBD2 might be the D (5 bases). The end of the DNA fits TRBJ2-7 better, so the J call may be wrong. The CDR3 has 13 amino acids. The V gene's germline CDR1 is KGHSH and CDR2 LQKENI. CDR3 in DNA: TGTGCCAGCTCATCTCGGGATTCCTACGAGCAGTACTTC. Protein: CASSSRDSYEQYF.

V and J are TRBV5-6 and TRBJ2-5, with 7 bases matching TRBD2. The ends lost 0 bases at V and 5 bases at J; junction bases unmatched: 7. The CDR3 has 15 amino acids. CDR1 and CDR2 (germline): SGHDT, YYEEEE. In DNA, the CDR3 is TGTGCCAGCAGCTTGGCGACTAGCTCCTCGGAGACCCAGTACTTC. Its protein product is CASSLATSSSETQYF.

This clone has more than one count but fewer than ten. The genes are TRBV10-1 and TRBJ2-7; D ambiguous. The CDR3 consists of 14 residues. Germline CDR1 and CDR2: WNHNN and SYGVQD (reference sequence). V lost 0 bases and J lost 10, with 16 bases in between. CDR3 sequence reads: CASSESMGKTLQYF. CDR3 in DNA: TGCGCCAGCAGTGAGTCGATGGGCAAGACCTTACAGTACTTC.

The chain couples TRBV9 to TRBJ2-1; D possibly corresponds to TRBD1 (5 bases). CDR3 length: 13 amino acids. Deletions cut 4 bases from V and 9 bases from J, with 14 bases between. The germline V gene has CDR1 SGDLS and CDR2 YYNGEE. Written as DNA, the CDR3 is TGTGCCAGCAGCCTCACGACAGACCGTGAGCAGTTCTTC. Its translation: CASSLTTDREQFF.

The chain uses TRBV5-4 and TRBJ1-1, with 8 bases that match TRBD1. The germline V gene encodes CDR1 SGHNT and CDR2 YYREEE (reference sequence). Unmatched junction bases numbered 5, after V lost 0 bases and J lost 1 base. The length of the CDR3 is 16 residues. The CDR3 coding sequence is TGTGCCAGCAGCTTGGGACAGGGGAAAGGGAACACTGAAGCTTTCTTT. It yields the protein CASSLGQGKGNTEAFF.

This clone was detected once. J is TRBJ2-2 and V is TRBV5-4, with 9 bases identical to TRBD2. Trimming cost V 0 bases and J 2 bases; bases outside gene matches: 2. Germline loops: CDR1 SGHNT, CDR2 YYREEE (reference sequence). This CDR3 region has 16 residues. CDR3: CASSLGLAENTGELFF. The CDR3, as DNA: TGTGCCAGCAGCTTGGGACTAGCGGAAAACACCGGGGAGCTGTTTTTT.

The rearrangement joins TRBV4-2 to TRBJ2-7, with D maybe TRBD2 (5 bases). The CDR3 extends over 14 amino acids. Trimming took off 0 bases at V and 6 bases at J, with 12 bases between the two ends. Germline CDR1 reads LGHNA; CDR2 reads YNFKEQ. This CDR3 is CASSQDPGSGEQYF. CDR3 nucleotides: TGTGCCAGCAGCCAAGACCCGGGATCCGGCGAGCAGTACTTC.

The genes are TRBV28 and TRBJ1-5; no definite D call. The CDR3 runs 15 residues. Trimming left V 2 bases short and J 4 bases short, with 12 bases between. Germline CDR1 and CDR2: MDHEN and SYDVKM. CDR3 DNA sequence: TGTGCCAGCAGTTTAGCGCCAGGCGCTAATCAGCCCCAGCATTTT. This sequence encodes CASSLAPGANQPQHF.

V gene TRBV28 combines with J gene TRBJ2-1; 9 nucleotides line up with TRBD2. CDR1 MDHEN and CDR2 SYDVKM come from the germline V gene. J lost 6 bases, V lost 7 bases, and 10 bases had no gene match. The CDR3 length is 15 residues. The CDR3 spells CASINSGSVSNEQFF. The CDR3 DNA reads as TGTGCCAGCATCAATAGCGGGAGCGTTTCCAATGAGCAGTTCTTC. Using reference TRBV28 and TRBJ2-1 for the parts outside the CDR3, the full variable domain is DVKVTQSSRYLVKRTGEKVFLECVQDMDHENMFWYRQDPGLGLRLIYFSYDVKMKEKGDIPEGYSVSREKKERFSLILESASTNQTSMYLCASINSGSVSNEQFFGPGTRLTVL.

The rearrangement joins TRBV27 to TRBJ2-1, with D possibly being TRBD2 (5 bases). CDR3 length: 16 residues. Germline V gene sequence: CDR1 MNHEY, CDR2 SMNVEV (reference sequence). Trimming removed 6 bases from V and 4 bases from J, with 19 bases in between. Here the CDR3 DNA reads TGTGCCAGCAGCTTTTTGAGGGCGGGCCATTACAATGAGCAGTTCTTC. This codes for CASSFLRAGHYNEQFF.

The sample holds one count of this clone. The junction does not match germline at one end; this may be a read error. The chain links TRBV7-7 to TRBJ2-5; D may be TRBD1 (6 bases). The CDR3 sequence is 13 residues long. CDR1 and CDR2 from the germline V gene are SSHAT and FNYEAQ (reference sequence). The CDR3 sequence: CASSLTGLETQYF. CDR3 DNA sequence: TGTGCTAGCAGCTTAACAGGGTTGGAGACCCAGTACTTC.

For this clone: Germline and junction disagree at one end, which may indicate a read error. The chain combines TRBV2 with TRBJ2-5; TRBD2 aligns across 10 bases. Germline values: CDR1 SNHLY, CDR2 FYNNEI. CDR3 length equals 14 residues. CDR3 sequence reads: CASSQAGGEETQYF. The DNA for the CDR3 is TGTGCCAGCAGTCAAGCGGGGGGGGAAGAGACCCAGTACTTC.

This clone has just one count. The V gene is TRBV7-6, the J gene TRBJ1-1; D is ambiguous. In germline, CDR1 is SGHVS, CDR2 FNYEAQ. V was shortened by 0 bases and J by 5 bases, with 10 bases between the two germline ends. This CDR3 spans 14 amino acids. For the CDR3, the DNA is TGTGCCAGCAGCTTAGCCCGGGGAGGAACTGAAGCTTTCTTT. Its translation is CASSLARGGTEAFF.

The gene calls are TRBV7-9 and TRBJ2-1; 9 positions agree with TRBD2. This CDR3 comprises 15 residues. In germline, CDR1 is SEHNR, CDR2 FQNEAQ (reference sequence). Germline trimming cut 9 bases from V and 5 bases from J; bases unmatched to any gene: 11. The CDR3 nucleotides read TGTGCCAGTAGCCTCTATGCGGGAGGGGACAATGAGCAGTTCTTC. It codes for CASSLYAGGDNEQFF.

Only a few counts were recorded for this clone. The chain employs TRBV7-9 and TRBJ2-7, with 10 bases lining up with TRBD1. J lost 3 bases, V lost 2 bases, and 4 bases had no gene match. The CDR3 totals 15 residues. Germline V gives CDR1 SEHNR, CDR2 FQNEAQ (reference sequence). The CDR3 is CASSLQDRGFYEQYF. CDR3 sequence (DNA): TGTGCCAGCAGCTTACAGGACAGGGGGTTCTACGAGCAGTACTTC.